This T cell receptor beta chain was found in a study of response to subunit inactivated influenza vaccine. General study points: Researchers suggested that each seasonal influenza vaccination recruits few new T cells.

Note on this clonotype: The antigen remains unidentified.

TCRdb re-derived calls from the RT-PCR reads in MiXCR, one entry per CDR3 protein. The table has 300,000 to 350,000 distinct CDR3 sequences, around 20% seen once. CDR3 size: 16 residues. The germline gives CDR1 MNHEY, CDR2 SVGAGI. The V end lost 0 bases, the J end lost 1 base, and 12 bases lay between the germline ends. The source material was PBMCs from blood, sampled 21 months after vaccination. This clonotype originated in a man aged 50-75 years who received an inactivated influenza vaccine. The chain recombines TRBV6-5 with TRBJ1-1; D gene unclear. The CDR3 sequence: CASSYSGGERNTEAFF. DNA of the CDR3: TGTGCCAGCAGTTACTCGGGCGGAGAGCGGAACACTGAAGCTTTCTTT.